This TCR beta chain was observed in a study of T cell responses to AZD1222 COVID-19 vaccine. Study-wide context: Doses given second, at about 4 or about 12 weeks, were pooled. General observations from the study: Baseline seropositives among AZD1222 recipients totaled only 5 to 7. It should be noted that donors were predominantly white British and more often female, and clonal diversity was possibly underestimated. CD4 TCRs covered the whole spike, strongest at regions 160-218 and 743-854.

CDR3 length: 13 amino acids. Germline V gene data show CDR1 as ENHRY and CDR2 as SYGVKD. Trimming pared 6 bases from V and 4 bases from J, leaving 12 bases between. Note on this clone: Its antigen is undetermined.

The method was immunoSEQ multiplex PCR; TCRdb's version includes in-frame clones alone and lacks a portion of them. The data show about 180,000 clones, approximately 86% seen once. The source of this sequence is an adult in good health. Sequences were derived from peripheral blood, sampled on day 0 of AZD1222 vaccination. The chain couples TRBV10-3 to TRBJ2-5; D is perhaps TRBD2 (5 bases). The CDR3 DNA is TGTGCCATCAGCCCGGAGGAGAGAGAGACCCAGTACTTC. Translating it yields CAISPEERETQYF.